Following are 23 T cell receptor beta chains from one sample sequenced in a study of patients and donors after allogeneic stem cell transplantation. Each CDR3 protein gets one entry after TCRdb re-called the RT-PCR reads with MiXCR. There are about a million distinct CDR3 sequences in the sample; about a sixth occur only once, and 5% to 7.5% lies in the top ten. The sequenced sample was blood, either unsorted or a sorted T cell fraction (not recorded which). The receptors originated from a human donor who was either an allogeneic HSCT recipient or a stem cell or donor lymphocyte infusion donor (not recorded which). It is not recorded whose cells these are; they may come from a transplant donor.

The V gene is TRBV7-3, the J gene TRBJ1-4, with a tentative D call TRBD1 (6 bases). The CDR3 has 15 residues. The V and J ends lost 2 bases and 5 bases respectively, with 12 bases between them. The germline V gene encodes CDR1 SGHTA and CDR2 FQGTGA. CDR3 DNA sequence: TGTGCCAGCAGCTTACGCGGACAGCGAAATGAAAAACTGTTTTTT. Residues: CASSLRGQRNEKLFF. The full variable domain, with the rest looked up from reference TRBV7-3 and TRBJ1-4, is GAGVSQTPSNKVTEKGKYVELRCDPISGHTALYWYRQSLGQGPEFLIYFQGTGAADDSGLPNDRFFAVRPEGSVSTLKIQRTERGDSAVYLCASSLRGQRNEKLFFGSGTQLSVL.

The chain recombines TRBV27 with TRBJ2-7; D is perhaps TRBD1 or TRBD2 (8 bases each). Deletions cut 0 bases from V and 3 bases from J, with 12 bases between. Looked up from germline, CDR1 is MNHEY and CDR2 is SMNVEV (reference sequence). The CDR3 loop spans 15 amino acids. DNA for the CDR3: TGTGCCAGCAGTTTATCTAGCGGGACAGGCTACGAGCAGTACTTC. Protein sequence: CASSLSSGTGYEQYF.

This chain joins TRBV20-1 and TRBJ2-1; 9 nucleotides line up with TRBD2. The V gene end was trimmed by 5 bases and the J gene end by 7 bases; junction bases not matched to a gene: 12. Germline-derived CDR1 and CDR2 are DFQATT and SNEGSKA (reference sequence). The CDR3 runs to 15 residues. CDR3 sequence reads: CSAPGASGKGNEQFF. The CDR3 DNA is TGCAGTGCTCCGGGGGCTAGCGGGAAGGGTAATGAGCAGTTCTTC.

This chain uses TRBV12-3 or TRBV12-4 with TRBJ1-3; D is undetermined. Deletions cut 7 bases from V and 0 bases from J, with 13 bases between. The CDR3 has 15 residues. The CDR3 DNA sequence: TGTGCCAGCACACCTGGACGCCGCTCTGGAAACACCATATATTTT. It encodes CASTPGRRSGNTIYF.

This chain uses TRBV12-3 or TRBV12-4 with TRBJ2-7; possible D gene TRBD2, 7 bases. Deletions cut 7 bases from V and 4 bases from J, with 20 bases between. The CDR3 consists of 15 residues. CDR3 DNA sequence: TGTGCCAGCAATGCCGGGGGAGGGGGTAGTTACGAGCAGTACTTC. Its protein product is CASNAGGGGSYEQYF.

This clonotype was picked up many times. The rearrangement uses TRBV12-3 or TRBV12-4 and TRBJ1-1; D is ambiguous. The CDR3 is 14 residues long. Trimming took 4 bases from V and 1 from J, leaving 10 bases between them. CDR3 DNA: TGTGCCAGCAGTTCTCCCCGGGGGAACACTGAAGCTTTCTTT. Protein product: CASSSPRGNTEAFF.

This clonotype has only a few counts. The chain links TRBV30 to TRBJ2-1; the D is unclear. The V end was cut by 2 bases, the J end by 0 bases, with 5 bases between. Per the germline V gene, CDR1 is GTSNPN and CDR2 is SVGIG (reference sequence). The CDR3 length is 13 residues. The CDR3 DNA sequence: TGTGCCTGGAGTTCCAGCTCCTACAATGAGCAGTTCTTC. It specifies CAWSSSSYNEQFF. The variable domain in full, with the rest retrieved from reference TRBV30 and TRBJ2-1, is SQTIHQWPATLVQPVGSPLSLECTVEGTSNPNLYWYRQAAGRGLQLLFYSVGIGQISSEVPQNLSASRPQDRQFILSSKKLLLSDSGFYLCAWSSSSYNEQFFGPGTRLTVL.

This sequence joins TRBV24-1 and TRBJ2-1; no definite D call. Germline V lookup: CDR1 KGHDR, CDR2 SFDVKD. Trimming cost V 5 bases and J 10 bases, with 11 bases left between them. This CDR3 has 12 residues. In nucleotides, the CDR3 is TGTGCCACCAGTGGGTTTGCGGACGAGCAGTTCTTC. Its protein product is CATSGFADEQFF.

This clonotype was recorded many times. The chain recombines TRBV12-3 or TRBV12-4 with TRBJ1-4, with D unresolved. Trimming removed 0 bases at V and 5 bases at J, with 10 bases between. The CDR3 runs to 15 residues. The chain's CDR3 is CASSLALGVNEKLFF. The CDR3 DNA reads TGTGCCAGCAGTTTAGCGCTCGGAGTAAATGAAAAACTGTTTTTT.

This chain joins TRBV30 and TRBJ2-7; 9 nucleotides align to TRBD2. The CDR3 has 14 amino acids. Germline CDR1 GTSNPN, CDR2 SVGIG (reference sequence). Unmatched junction bases numbered 10, after V lost 3 bases and J lost 7 bases. CDR3 region: CAWSGVSGSGEQYF. The CDR3 DNA follows: TGTGCCTGGAGCGGGGTTAGCGGGAGCGGTGAGCAGTACTTC.

This clonotype was counted only a few times. This chain links TRBV20-1 with TRBJ2-2; 14 nucleotides align to TRBD2. The CDR3 has 18 residues. CDR1 is DFQATT and CDR2 is SNEGSKA in the germline V gene (reference sequence). V gave up 5 bases and J gave up 3 bases; unmatched junction bases: 11. CDR3 region: CSAGGGLAGVRYTGELFF. Written as DNA, the CDR3 is TGCAGTGCTGGGGGGGGACTAGCGGGAGTTCGGTACACCGGGGAGCTGTTTTTT.

This rearrangement joins TRBV12-3 or TRBV12-4 to TRBJ2-1, with TRBD2 as a possible D gene (6 bases). Trimming pared 3 bases from V and 6 bases from J, leaving 15 bases between. The CDR3 covers 15 residues. CDR3 amino acids: CASSFAGLQSNEQFF. The CDR3 DNA reads as TGTGCCAGCAGTTTTGCGGGACTGCAGTCCAATGAGCAGTTCTTC.

The V call is TRBV7-7, the J call TRBJ2-1, with D perhaps TRBD1 or TRBD2 (6 bases each). Trimming shortened V by 5 bases and J by 9 bases, and 14 bases separated the two germline ends. The CDR3 totals 13 residues. From germline, CDR1 is SSHAT and CDR2 FNYEAQ (reference sequence). The CDR3 spells CASSTVGGGEQFF. The CDR3 DNA follows: TGTGCCAGCAGCACAGTGGGGGGCGGTGAGCAGTTCTTC. Filled out from reference TRBV7-7 and TRBJ2-1, the complete variable domain reads GAGVSQSPRYKVTKRGQDVTLRCDPISSHATLYWYQQALGQGPEFLTYFNYEAQPDKSGLPSDRFSAERPEGSISTLTIQRTEQRDSAMYRCASSTVGGGEQFFGPGTRLTVL.

This clonotype was counted a few times. V usage is TRBV20-1 and J usage is TRBJ2-5, with D possibly TRBD1 on 5 matching bases. The germline gives CDR1 DFQATT, CDR2 SNEGSKA (reference sequence). The length of the CDR3 is 13 residues. V dropped 3 bases and J dropped 2 bases, with 10 bases sitting between them. CDR3 amino acids: CSARIRGQETQYF. In DNA, the CDR3 is TGCAGTGCTAGGATTAGGGGACAAGAGACCCAGTACTTC.

The gene calls are TRBV7-3 and TRBJ2-3, with D possibly TRBD1 on 5 matching bases. CDR1 is SGHTA, CDR2 FQGTGA, per germline. The V end lost 5 bases, the J end lost 2 bases, and 14 bases lay between the germline ends. The CDR3 is 15 residues long. The CDR3 nucleotides are TGTGCCAGCAGCGATACAGGATCTTACACAGATACGCAGTATTTT. Translating it yields CASSDTGSYTDTQYF.

This clonotype has more than one count but fewer than ten. The V and J genes are TRBV10-3 and TRBJ2-3; 12 bases are a match to TRBD2. Germline lookup yields CDR1 ENHRY and CDR2 SYGVKD. There are 16 residues in the CDR3. Germline trimming cut 6 bases from V and 6 bases from J; bases unmatched to any gene: 10. As DNA, the CDR3 is TGTGCCATCAGCTTTCAGACTAGCGGGAGTACGGATACGCAGTATTTT. It codes for CAISFQTSGSTDTQYF.

The V gene is TRBV5-1, the J gene TRBJ2-3, with D unclear. The CDR3 has 15 residues. V lost 4 bases to trimming and J lost 2 bases, with 14 bases between them. Germline values: CDR1 SGHRS, CDR2 YFSETQ. CDR3 in amino acids: CASSAQFGPTDTQYF. CDR3 nucleotides: TGCGCCAGCAGCGCCCAATTCGGGCCCACAGATACGCAGTATTTT.

This clonotype was seen a few times. The chain has TRBV4-1 and TRBJ2-7, with no clear D. The CDR3 is 14 residues long. Trimming stripped 0 bases from V and 6 bases from J, with 12 bases between. Per germline, CDR1 MGHRA and CDR2 YSYEKL. CDR3 sequence reads: CASSQDVAPSEQYF. CDR3 DNA sequence: TGCGCCAGCAGCCAAGACGTGGCCCCTAGCGAGCAGTACTTC.

This clonotype was seen repeatedly, ten times or more. The rearrangement uses TRBV12-3 or TRBV12-4 and TRBJ2-4; D not certain. This CDR3 contains 13 residues. Trimming took off 5 bases at V and 0 bases at J, with 5 bases between the two ends. The CDR3 sequence is CASSPEAKNIQYF. DNA of the CDR3: TGTGCCAGCAGTCCTGAAGCCAAAAACATTCAGTACTTC.

The gene calls are TRBV10-3 and TRBJ1-2; TRBD1 is a possible D gene (5 bases). The V gene's germline CDR1 is ENHRY and CDR2 SYGVKD. This CDR3 contains 11 residues. The V end lost 11 bases, the J end lost 3 bases, and 10 bases lay between the germline ends. The CDR3, as DNA: TGTGCCGGCGCGGGGGACTATGGCTACACCTTC. Its protein product is CAGAGDYGYTF.

The CDR3 DNA is TGTGCCAGCAGTTTCCGCTTGACTAGCGGGATAGGTTACGAGCAGTACTTC. Protein product: CASSFRLTSGIGYEQYF. J is TRBJ2-7 and V is TRBV6-5; 11 positions agree with TRBD2. The trim removed 4 bases at V and 4 bases at J, leaving 12 bases unmatched. Germline CDR1 MNHEY, CDR2 SVGAGI. The CDR3 contains 17 residues.

The J gene is TRBJ1-2, the V gene TRBV20-1; D unclear. Germline V gene sequence: CDR1 DFQATT, CDR2 SNEGSKA (reference sequence). Trimming stripped 3 bases from V and 8 bases from J, with 16 bases between. There are 13 residues in the CDR3. The CDR3 region is CSASSTELLGYTF. The CDR3 DNA reads TGCAGTGCTAGCTCGACCGAGCTATTAGGCTACACCTTC.

CDR3 sequence (DNA): TGTGCCCAACGGTGGGGGCAGGGCTACACCTTC. Translation gives CAQRWGQGYTF. The chain is built from TRBV6-2 or TRBV6-3 and TRBJ1-2; possibly TRBD1 for D (6 bases). This CDR3 has 11 residues. Trimming shortened V by 11 bases and J by 8 bases, and 15 bases separated the two germline ends. From germline, CDR1 is MNHEY and CDR2 SVGEGT.